This entry is about one T cell receptor (beta chain). Its antigen is unknown. The naive CD8 population came from CD45RO-negative cells selected for CCR7, without terminally differentiated effector memory CD45RA+ cells. This CDR3 has 17 amino acids. The trim removed 8 bases at V and 0 bases at J, leaving 14 bases unmatched. The V gene's germline CDR1 is MDHEN and CDR2 SYDVKM. These data belong to a study of shared clonotypes between healthy human individuals. Study-level background: There were three CD4 naive, three CD4 memory, two CD8 naive and one CD8 memory plates per donor. Regarding the study as a whole: Some naive CD4 clonotypes, 4% to 6%, turned up in common across a handful of donors.

Clones were sequenced by immunoSEQ multiplex PCR, and TCRdb holds only the in-frame ones, with some missing. The profile shows 2 million or so clones, approximately 94% of them singletons. The sample consisted of naive CD8+ T cells sorted from blood. J is TRBJ1-1 and V is TRBV28; 8 bases are a match to TRBD1. The receptor was derived from a man between 18 and 29 years old in good health. The CDR3 here is CASCPGQGNYMNTEAFF. For the CDR3, the DNA is TGTGCCAGCTGCCCCGGACAGGGCAATTATATGAACACTGAAGCTTTCTTT.